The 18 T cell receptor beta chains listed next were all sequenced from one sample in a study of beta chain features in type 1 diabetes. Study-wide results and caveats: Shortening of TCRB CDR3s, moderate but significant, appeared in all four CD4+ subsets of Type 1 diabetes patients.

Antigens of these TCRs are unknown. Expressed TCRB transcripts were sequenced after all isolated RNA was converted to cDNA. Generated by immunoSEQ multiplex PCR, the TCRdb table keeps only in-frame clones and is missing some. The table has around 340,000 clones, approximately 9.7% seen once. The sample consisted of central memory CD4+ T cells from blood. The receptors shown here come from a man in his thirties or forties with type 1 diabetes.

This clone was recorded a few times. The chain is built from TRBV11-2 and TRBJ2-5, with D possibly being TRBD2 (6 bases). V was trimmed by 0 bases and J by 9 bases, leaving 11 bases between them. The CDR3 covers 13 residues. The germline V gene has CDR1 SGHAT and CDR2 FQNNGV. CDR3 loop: CASSLEGGGPQYF. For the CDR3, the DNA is TGTGCCAGCAGCTTAGAGGGGGGAGGCCCCCAGTACTTC.

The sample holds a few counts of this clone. The CDR3 DNA reads as TGTGCCAGCAGTCCGCTGGGGAGTGTAACTAATGAAAAACTGTTTTTT. Translating it yields CASSPLGSVTNEKLFF. This chain uses TRBV28 with TRBJ1-4, with D uncertain. Trimming took 5 bases from V and 1 from J, leaving 14 bases between them. Germline assignment: CDR1 MDHEN and CDR2 SYDVKM. CDR3 size: 16 residues. The complete variable domain, with remaining parts taken from reference TRBV28 and TRBJ1-4, reads DVKVTQSSRYLVKRTGEKVFLECVQDMDHENMFWYRQDPGLGLRLIYFSYDVKMKEKGDIPEGYSVSREKKERFSLILESASTNQTSMYLCASSPLGSVTNEKLFFGSGTQLSVL.

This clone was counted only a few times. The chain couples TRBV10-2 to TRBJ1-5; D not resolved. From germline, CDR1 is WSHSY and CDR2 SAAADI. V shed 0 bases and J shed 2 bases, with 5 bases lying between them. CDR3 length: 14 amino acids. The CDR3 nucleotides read TGCGCCAGCAGTGAGTCGTGGGGCAATCAGCCCCAGCATTTT. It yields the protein CASSESWGNQPQHF.

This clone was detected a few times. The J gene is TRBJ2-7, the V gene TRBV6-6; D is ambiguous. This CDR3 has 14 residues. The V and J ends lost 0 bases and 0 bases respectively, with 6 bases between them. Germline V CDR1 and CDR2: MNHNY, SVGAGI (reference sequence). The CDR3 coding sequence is TGTGCCAGCAGTTACTCCGCATACTCCTACGAGCAGTACTTC. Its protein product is CASSYSAYSYEQYF.

Here the CDR3 DNA reads TGTGCCTGGAGAGACTTAAAGGATGAAGCTTTCTTT. Translated: CAWRDLKDEAFF. The chain links TRBV30 to TRBJ1-1; D call uncertain. The CDR3 runs to 12 residues. V shed 3 bases and J shed 7 bases, with 12 bases lying between them. Germline CDR1 reads GTSNPN; CDR2 reads SVGIG (reference sequence).

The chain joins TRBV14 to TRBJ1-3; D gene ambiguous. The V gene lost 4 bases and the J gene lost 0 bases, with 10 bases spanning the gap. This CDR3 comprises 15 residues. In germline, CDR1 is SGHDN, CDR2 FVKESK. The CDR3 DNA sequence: TGTGCCAGCAGCCCCCAGAGAGGCTCTGGAAACACCATATATTTT. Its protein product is CASSPQRGSGNTIYF. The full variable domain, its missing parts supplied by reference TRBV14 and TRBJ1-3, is EAGVTQFPSHSVIEKGQTVTLRCDPISGHDNLYWYRRVMGKEIKFLLHFVKESKQDESGMPNNRFLAERTGGTYSTLKVQPAELEDSGVYFCASSPQRGSGNTIYFGEGSWLTVV.

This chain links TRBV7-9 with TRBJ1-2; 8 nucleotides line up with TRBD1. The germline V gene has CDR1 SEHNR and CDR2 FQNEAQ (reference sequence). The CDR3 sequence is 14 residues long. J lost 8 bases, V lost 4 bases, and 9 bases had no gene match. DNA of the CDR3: TGTGCCAGCAGCTCAGGGGGCTGGGGAAGCGGCTACACCTTC. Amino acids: CASSSGGWGSGYTF.

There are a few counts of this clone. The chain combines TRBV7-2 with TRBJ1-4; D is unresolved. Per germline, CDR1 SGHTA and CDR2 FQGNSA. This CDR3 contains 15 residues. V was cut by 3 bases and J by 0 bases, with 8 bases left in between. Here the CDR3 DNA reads TGTGCCAGCAGCTTCGGTACCGCAACTAATGAAAAACTGTTTTTT. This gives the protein CASSFGTATNEKLFF.

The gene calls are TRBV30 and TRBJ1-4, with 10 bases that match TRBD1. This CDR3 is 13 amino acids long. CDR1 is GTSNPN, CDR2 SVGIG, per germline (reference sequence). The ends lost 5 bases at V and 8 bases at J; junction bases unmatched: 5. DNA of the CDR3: TGTGCCTGGGACCGGGACAGGGGAGAAAAACTGTTTTTT. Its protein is CAWDRDRGEKLFF.

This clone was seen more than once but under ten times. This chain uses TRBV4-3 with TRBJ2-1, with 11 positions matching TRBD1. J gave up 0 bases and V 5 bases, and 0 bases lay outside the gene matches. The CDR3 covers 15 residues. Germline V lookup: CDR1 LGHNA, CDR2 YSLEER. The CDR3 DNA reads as TGCGCCAGCAGCGGGACAGGGGGCTCCTACAATGAGCAGTTCTTC. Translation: CASSGTGGSYNEQFF.

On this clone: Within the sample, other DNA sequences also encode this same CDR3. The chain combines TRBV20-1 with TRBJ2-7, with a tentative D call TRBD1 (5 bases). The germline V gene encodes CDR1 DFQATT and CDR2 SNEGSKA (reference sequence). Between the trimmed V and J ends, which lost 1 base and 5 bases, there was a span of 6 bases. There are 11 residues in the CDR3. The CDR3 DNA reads TGCAGTGCTAGAGGGGGCCACGAGCAGTACTTC. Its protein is CSARGGHEQYF.

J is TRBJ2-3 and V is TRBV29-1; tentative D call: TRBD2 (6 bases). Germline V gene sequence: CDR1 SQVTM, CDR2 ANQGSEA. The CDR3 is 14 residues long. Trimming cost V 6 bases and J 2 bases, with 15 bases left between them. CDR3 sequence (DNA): TGCAGCGTGGGTGGAGGGGACCCCACAGATACGCAGTATTTT. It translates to CSVGGGDPTDTQYF.

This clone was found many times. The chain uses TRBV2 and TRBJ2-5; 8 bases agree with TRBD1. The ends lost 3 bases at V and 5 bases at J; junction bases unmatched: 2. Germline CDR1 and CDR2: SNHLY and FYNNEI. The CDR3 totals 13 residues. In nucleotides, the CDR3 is TGTGCCAGCAGTGACAACAGGGGGGAGACCCAGTACTTC. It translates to CASSDNRGETQYF.

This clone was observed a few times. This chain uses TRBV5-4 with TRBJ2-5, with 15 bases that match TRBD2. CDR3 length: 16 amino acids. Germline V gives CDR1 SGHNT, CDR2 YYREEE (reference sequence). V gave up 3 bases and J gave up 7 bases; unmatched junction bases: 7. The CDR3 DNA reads TGTGCCAGCAGCTCCGGACTAGCGGGGGGGCCCCGGACCCAGTACTTC. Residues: CASSSGLAGGPRTQYF.

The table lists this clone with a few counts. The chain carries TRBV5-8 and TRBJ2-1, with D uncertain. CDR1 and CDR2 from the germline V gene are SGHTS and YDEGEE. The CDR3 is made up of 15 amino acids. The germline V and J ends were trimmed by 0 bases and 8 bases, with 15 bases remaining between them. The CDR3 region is CASSLGLGTVDEQFF. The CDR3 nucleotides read TGTGCCAGCAGCTTGGGATTAGGCACGGTGGATGAGCAGTTCTTC.

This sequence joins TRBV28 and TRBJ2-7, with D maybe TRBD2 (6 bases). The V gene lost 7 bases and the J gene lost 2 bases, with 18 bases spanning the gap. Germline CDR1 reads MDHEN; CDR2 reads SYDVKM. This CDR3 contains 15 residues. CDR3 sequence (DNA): TGTGCCAGCAAGAGAGGAGGGGCCGAAACCTACGAGCAGTACTTC. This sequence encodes CASKRGGAETYEQYF.

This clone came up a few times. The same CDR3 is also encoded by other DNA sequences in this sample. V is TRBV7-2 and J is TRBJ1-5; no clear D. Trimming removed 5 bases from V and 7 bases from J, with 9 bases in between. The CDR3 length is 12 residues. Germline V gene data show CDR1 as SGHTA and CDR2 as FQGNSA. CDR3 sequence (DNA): TGTGCCAGCAGCCCCTTTGGCCAGCCCCAGCATTTT. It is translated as CASSPFGQPQHF. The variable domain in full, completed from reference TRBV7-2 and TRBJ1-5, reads GAGVSQSPSNKVTEKGKDVELRCDPISGHTALYWYRQSLGQGLEFLIYFQGNSAPDKSGLPSDRFSAERTGGSVSTLTIQRTQQEDSAVYLCASSPFGQPQHFGDGTRLSIL.

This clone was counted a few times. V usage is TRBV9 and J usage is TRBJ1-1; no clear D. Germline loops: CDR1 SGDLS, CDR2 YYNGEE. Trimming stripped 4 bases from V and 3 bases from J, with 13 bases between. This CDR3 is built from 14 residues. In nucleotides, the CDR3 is TGTGCCAGCAGCCGCTCAATCGGGGACACTGAAGCTTTCTTT. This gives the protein CASSRSIGDTEAFF.